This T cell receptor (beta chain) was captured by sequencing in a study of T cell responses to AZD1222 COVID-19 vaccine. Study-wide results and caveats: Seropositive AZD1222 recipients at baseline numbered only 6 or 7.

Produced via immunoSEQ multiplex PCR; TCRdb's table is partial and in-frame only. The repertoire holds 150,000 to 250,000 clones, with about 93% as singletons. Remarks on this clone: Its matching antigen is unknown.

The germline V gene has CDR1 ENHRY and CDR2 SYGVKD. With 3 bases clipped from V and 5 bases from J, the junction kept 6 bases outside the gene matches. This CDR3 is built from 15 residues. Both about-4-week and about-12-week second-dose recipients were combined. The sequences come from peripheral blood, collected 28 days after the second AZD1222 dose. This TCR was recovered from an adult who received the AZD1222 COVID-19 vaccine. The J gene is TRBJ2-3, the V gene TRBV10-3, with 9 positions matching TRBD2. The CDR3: CAISEVTSGLDTQYF. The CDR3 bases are TGTGCCATCAGTGAAGTCACTAGCGGGTTAGATACGCAGTATTTT.